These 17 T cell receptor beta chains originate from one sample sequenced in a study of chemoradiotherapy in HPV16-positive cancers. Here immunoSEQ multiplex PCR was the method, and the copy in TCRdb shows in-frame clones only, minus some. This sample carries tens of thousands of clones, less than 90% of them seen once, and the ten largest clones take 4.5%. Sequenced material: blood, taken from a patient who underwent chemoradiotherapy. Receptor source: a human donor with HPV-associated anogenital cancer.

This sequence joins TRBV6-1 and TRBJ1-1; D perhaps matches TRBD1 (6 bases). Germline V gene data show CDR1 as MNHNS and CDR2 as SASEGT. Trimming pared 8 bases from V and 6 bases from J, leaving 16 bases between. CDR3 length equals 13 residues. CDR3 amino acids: CASREDSRPEAFF. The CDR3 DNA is TGTGCCAGCCGAGAGGACAGCCGCCCTGAAGCTTTCTTT.

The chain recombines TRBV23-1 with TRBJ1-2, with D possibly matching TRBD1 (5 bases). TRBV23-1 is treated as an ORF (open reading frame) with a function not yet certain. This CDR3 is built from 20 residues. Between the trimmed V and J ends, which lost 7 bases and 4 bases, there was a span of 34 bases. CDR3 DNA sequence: TGCGCCAGCAAAAGGGGAGTGGGCAACGATCCAAAGCTCCTAGGCTATGGCTACACCTTC. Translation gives CASKRGVGNDPKLLGYGYTF.

The CDR3 DNA follows: TGCAGCGTCGACCTAGGACGGAACTGGGATGAGCAGTTCTTC. As protein: CSVDLGRNWDEQFF. The V call is TRBV29-1, the J call TRBJ2-1; the D is unclear. This CDR3 contains 14 residues. V lost 6 bases and J lost 8, with 20 bases in between. Germline CDR1 and CDR2: SQVTM and ANQGSEA.

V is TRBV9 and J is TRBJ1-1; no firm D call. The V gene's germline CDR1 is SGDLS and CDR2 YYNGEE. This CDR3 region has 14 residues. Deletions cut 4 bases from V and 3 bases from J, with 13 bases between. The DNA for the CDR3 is TGTGCCAGCAGCTTTAAAGGGAGGGACACTGAAGCTTTCTTT. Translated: CASSFKGRDTEAFF.

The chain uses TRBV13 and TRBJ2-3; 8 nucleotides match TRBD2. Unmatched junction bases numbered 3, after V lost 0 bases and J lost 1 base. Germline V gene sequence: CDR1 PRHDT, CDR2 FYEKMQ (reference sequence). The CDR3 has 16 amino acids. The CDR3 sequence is CASSLGGLVGTDTQYF. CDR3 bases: TGTGCCAGCAGCTTAGGGGGACTAGTCGGCACAGATACGCAGTATTTT.

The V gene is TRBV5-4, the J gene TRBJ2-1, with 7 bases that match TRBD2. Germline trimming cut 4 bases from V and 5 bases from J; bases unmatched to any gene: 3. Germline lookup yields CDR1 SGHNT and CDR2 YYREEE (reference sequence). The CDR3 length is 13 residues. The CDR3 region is CASSVGTNNEQFF. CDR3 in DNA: TGTGCCAGCAGCGTCGGGACTAACAATGAGCAGTTCTTC.

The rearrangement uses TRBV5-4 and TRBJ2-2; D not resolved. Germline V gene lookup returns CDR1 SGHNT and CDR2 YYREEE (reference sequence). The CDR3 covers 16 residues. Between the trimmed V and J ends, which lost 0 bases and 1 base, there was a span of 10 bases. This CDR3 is CASSLDGRRNTGELFF. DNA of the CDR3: TGTGCCAGCAGCTTGGATGGACGGAGGAACACCGGGGAGCTGTTTTTT.

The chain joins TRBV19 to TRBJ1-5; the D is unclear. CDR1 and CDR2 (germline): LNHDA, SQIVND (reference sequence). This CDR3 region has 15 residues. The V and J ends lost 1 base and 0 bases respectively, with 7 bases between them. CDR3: CASSIVSDSNQPQHF. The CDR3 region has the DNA TGTGCCAGTAGTATAGTCAGTGATAGCAATCAGCCCCAGCATTTT.

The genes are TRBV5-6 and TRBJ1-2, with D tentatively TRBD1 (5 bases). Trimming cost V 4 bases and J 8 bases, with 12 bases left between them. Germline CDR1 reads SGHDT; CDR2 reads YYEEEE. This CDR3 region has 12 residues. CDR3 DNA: TGTGCCAGCAGCCCAAACGGGGGGGGCTACACCTTC. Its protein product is CASSPNGGGYTF. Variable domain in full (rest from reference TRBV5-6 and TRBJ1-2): DAGVTQSPTHLIKTRGQQVTLRCSPKSGHDTVSWYQQALGQGPQFIFQYYEEEERQRGNFPDRFSGHQFPNYSSELNVNALLLGDSALYLCASSPNGGGYTFGSGTRLTVV.

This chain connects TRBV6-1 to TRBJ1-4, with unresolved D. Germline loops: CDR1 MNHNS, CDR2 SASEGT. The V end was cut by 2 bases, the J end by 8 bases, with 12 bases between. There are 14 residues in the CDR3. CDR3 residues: CASSERGLGEKLFF. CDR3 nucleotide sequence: TGTGCCAGCAGTGAACGGGGTCTAGGGGAAAAACTGTTTTTT.

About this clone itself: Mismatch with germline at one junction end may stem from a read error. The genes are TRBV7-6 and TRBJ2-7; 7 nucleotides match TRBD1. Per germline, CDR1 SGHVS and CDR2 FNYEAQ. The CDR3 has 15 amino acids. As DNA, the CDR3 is TGTGCCAGCAGCTCGACAGGGTTCTCCTCCGACGAGCAGTACTTC. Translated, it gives CASSSTGFSSDEQYF.

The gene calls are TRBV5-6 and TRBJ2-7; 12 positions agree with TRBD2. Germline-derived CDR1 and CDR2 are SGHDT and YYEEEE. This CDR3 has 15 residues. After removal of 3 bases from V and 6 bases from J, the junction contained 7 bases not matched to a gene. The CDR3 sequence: CASSSLAGGSGEQYF. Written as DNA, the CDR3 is TGTGCCAGCAGCTCCCTAGCGGGAGGGTCTGGCGAGCAGTACTTC.

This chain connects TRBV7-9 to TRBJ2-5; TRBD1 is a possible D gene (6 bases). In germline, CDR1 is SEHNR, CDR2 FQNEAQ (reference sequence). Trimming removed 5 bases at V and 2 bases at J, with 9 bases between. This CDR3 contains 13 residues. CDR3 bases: TGTGCCAGCAGCCGGGACAATCAAGAGACCCAGTACTTC. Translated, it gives CASSRDNQETQYF.

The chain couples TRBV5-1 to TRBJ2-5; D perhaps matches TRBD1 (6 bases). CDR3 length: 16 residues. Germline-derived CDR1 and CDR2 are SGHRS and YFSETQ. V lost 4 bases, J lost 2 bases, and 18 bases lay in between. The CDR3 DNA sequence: TGCGCCAGCAGCGCCCCGGCCGGGACACCGCAAGAGACCCAGTACTTC. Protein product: CASSAPAGTPQETQYF.

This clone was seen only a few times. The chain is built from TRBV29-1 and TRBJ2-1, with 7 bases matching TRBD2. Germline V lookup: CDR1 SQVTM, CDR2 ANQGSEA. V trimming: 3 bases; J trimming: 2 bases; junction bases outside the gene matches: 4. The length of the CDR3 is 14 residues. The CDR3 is CSVERTSTYNEQFF. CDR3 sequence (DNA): TGCAGCGTTGAGCGGACTAGTACCTACAATGAGCAGTTCTTC.

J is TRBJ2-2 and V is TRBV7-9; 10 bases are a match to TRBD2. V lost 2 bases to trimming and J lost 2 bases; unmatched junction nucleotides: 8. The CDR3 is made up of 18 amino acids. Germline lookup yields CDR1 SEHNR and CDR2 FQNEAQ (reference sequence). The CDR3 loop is CASSLRAGLAVNTGELFF. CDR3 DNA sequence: TGTGCCAGCAGCTTAAGGGCAGGACTAGCGGTAAACACCGGGGAGCTGTTTTTT.

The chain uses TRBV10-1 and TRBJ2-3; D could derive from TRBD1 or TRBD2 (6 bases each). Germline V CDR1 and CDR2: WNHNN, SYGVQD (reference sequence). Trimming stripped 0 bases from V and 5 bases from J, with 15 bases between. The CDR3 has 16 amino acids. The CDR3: CASSESSTGAGDTQYF. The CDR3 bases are TGCGCCAGCAGTGAGTCGAGTACGGGGGCCGGAGATACGCAGTATTTT.